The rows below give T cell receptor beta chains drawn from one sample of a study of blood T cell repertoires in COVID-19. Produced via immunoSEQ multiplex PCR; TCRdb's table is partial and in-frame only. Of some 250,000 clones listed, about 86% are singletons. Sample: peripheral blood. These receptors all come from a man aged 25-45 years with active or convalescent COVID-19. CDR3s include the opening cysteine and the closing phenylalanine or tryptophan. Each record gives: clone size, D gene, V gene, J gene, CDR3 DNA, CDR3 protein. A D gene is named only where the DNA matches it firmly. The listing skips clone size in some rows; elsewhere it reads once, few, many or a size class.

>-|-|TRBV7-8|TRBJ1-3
TGTGCCAGCAGCCCGGGTGGAAACACCATATATTTT
CASSPGGNTIYF
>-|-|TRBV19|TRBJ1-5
TGTGCCAGTAATCGGGTAGGGGATAGCAATCAGCCCCAGCATTTT
CASNRVGDSNQPQHF
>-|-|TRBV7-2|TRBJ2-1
TGTGCCAGCAGCTTGCGGGGACTGCACCCTAACAATGAGCAGTTCTTC
CASSLRGLHPNNEQFF
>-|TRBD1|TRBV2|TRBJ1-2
TGTGCCAGCAGCCGGACAGGGGATGGCTACACCTTC
CASSRTGDGYTF
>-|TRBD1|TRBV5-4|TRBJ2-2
TGTGCCAGCAGCGGAGGACAGGGCGCGAACACCGGGGAGCTGTTTTTT
CASSGGQGANTGELFF
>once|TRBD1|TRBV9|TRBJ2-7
TGTGCCAGCAGCTGGGGGACAGGCTCCTACGAGCAGTACTTC
CASSWGTGSYEQYF
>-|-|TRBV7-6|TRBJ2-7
TGTGCCAGCAGCTTCGATTCGCTGGGCCAAAACTACGAGCAGTACTTC
CASSFDSLGQNYEQYF
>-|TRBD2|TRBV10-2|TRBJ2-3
TGCGCCAGCATGGGACTAGGCACAGATACGCAGTATTTT
CASMGLGTDTQYF
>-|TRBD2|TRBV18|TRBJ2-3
TGTGCCAGCTCACCACAACTAGCGGGGACAGATACGCAGTATTTT
CASSPQLAGTDTQYF
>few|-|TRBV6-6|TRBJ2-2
TGTGCCAGCAGCCCCAACACAGCCACCGGGGAGCTGTTTTTT
CASSPNTATGELFF